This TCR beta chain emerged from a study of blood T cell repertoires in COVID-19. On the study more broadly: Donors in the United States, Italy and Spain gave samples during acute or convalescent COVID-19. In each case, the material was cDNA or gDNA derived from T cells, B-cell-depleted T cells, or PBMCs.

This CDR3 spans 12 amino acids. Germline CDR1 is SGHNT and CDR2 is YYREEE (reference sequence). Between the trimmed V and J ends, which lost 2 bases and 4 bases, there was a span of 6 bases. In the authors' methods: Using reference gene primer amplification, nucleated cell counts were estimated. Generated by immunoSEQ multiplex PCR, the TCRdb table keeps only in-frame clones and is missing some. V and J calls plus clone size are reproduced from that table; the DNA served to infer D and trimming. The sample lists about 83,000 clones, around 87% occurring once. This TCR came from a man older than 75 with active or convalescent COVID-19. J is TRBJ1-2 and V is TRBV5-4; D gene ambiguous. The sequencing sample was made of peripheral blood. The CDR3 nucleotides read TGTGCCAGCAGCTTCGGTATCTATGGCTACACCTTC. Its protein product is CASSFGIYGYTF.